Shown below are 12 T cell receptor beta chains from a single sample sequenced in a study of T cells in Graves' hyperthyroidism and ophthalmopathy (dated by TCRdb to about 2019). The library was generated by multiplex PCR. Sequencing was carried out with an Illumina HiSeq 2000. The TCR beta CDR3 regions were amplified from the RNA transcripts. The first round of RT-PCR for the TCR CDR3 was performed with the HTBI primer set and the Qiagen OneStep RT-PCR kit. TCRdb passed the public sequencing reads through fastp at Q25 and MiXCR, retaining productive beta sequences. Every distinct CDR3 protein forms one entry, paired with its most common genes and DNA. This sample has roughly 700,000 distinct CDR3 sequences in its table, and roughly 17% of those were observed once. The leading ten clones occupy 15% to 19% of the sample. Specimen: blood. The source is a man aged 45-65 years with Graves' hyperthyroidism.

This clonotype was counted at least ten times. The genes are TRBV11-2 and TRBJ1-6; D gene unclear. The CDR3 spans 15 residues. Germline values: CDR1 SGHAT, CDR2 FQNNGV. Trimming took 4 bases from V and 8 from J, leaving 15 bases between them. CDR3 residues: CASSSFLPSYSPLHF. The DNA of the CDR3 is TGTGCCAGCAGCTCCTTCCTTCCGTCTTATTCACCCCTCCACTTT.

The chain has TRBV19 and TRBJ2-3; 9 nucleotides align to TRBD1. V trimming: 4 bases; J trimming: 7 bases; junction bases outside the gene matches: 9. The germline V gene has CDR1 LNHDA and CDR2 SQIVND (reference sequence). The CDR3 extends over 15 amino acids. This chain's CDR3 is CASSTPGQGGNTQYF. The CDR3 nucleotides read TGTGCCAGTAGTACGCCGGGACAGGGAGGGAATACGCAGTATTTT.

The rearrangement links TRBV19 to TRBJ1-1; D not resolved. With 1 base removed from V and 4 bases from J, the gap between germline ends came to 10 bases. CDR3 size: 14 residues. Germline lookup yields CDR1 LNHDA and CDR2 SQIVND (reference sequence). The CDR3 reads CASSIGSGGTEAFF. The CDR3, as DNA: TGTGCCAGTAGTATAGGAAGCGGTGGCACTGAAGCTTTCTTT.

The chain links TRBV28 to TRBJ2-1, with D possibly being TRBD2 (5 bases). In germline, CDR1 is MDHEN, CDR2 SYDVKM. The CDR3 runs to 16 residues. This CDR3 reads CASLGALALSYNEQFF. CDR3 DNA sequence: TGTGCGAGCTTAGGTGCCTTAGCGCTCTCCTACAATGAGCAGTTCTTC.

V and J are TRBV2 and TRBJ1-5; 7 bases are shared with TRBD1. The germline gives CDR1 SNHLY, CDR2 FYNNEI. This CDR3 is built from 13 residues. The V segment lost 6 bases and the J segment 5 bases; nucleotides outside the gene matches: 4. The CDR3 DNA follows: TGTGCCAGCAGGGACGACAGGGATCAGCCCCAGCATTTT. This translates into CASRDDRDQPQHF.

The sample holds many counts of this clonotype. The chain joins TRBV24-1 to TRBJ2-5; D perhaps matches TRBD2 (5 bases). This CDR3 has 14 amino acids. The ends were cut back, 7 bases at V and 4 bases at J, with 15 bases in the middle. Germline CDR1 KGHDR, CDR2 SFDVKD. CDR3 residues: CATRNPREGETQYF. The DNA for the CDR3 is TGTGCCACCAGAAACCCTCGCGAGGGAGAGACCCAGTACTTC.

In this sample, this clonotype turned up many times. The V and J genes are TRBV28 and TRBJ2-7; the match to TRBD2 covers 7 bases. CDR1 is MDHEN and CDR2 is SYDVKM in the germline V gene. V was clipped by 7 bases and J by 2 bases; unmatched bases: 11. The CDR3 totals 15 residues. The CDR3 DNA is TGTGCCAGCACCGATGTGGGCGGGAGCCCCTACGAGCAGTACTTC. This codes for CASTDVGGSPYEQYF. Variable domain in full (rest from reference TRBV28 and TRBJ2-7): DVKVTQSSRYLVKRTGEKVFLECVQDMDHENMFWYRQDPGLGLRLIYFSYDVKMKEKGDIPEGYSVSREKKERFSLILESASTNQTSMYLCASTDVGGSPYEQYFGPGTRLTVT.

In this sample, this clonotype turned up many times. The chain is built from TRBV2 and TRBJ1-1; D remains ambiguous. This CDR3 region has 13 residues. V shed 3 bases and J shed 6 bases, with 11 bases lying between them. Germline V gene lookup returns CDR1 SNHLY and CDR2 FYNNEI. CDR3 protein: CASSEPGNAEAFF. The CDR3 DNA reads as TGTGCCAGCAGTGAGCCCGGGAATGCTGAAGCTTTCTTT.

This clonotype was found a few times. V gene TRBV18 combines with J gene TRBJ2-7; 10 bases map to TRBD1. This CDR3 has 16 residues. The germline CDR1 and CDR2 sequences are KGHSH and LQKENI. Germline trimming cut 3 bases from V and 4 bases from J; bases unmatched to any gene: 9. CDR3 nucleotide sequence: TGTGCCAGCTCACCTACACGTGACAGGGGGCGGTACGAGCAGTACTTC. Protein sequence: CASSPTRDRGRYEQYF. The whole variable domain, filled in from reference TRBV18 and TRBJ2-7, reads NAGVMQNPRHLVRRRGQEARLRCSPMKGHSHVYWYRQLPEEGLKFMVYLQKENIIDESGMPKERFSAEFPKEGPSILRIQQVVRGDSAAYFCASSPTRDRGRYEQYFGPGTRLTVT.

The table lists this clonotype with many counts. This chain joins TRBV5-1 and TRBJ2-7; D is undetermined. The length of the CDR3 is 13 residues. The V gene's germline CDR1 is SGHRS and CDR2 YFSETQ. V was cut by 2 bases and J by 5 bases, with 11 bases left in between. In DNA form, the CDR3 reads TGCGCCAGCAGCTTAGGGCAGTTCAACGAGCAGTACTTC. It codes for CASSLGQFNEQYF.

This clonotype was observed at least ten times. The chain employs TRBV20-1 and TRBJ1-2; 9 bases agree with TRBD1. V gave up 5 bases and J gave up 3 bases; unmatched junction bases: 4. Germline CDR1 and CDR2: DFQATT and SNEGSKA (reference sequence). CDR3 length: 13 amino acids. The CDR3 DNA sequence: TGCAGTGCTCCCCGACAGGGGGACTATGGCTACACCTTC. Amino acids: CSAPRQGDYGYTF.

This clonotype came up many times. The CDR3 loop is CASSEARLAETYEQYF. Written as DNA, the CDR3 is TGTGCCAGCAGTGAAGCGAGGCTAGCGGAAACCTACGAGCAGTACTTC. V is TRBV2 and J is TRBJ2-7; 7 bases agree with TRBD2. Germline V gene data show CDR1 as SNHLY and CDR2 as FYNNEI. The J segment lost 2 bases and the V segment lost 0 bases, leaving 7 bases of the junction unmatched. The CDR3 is made up of 16 amino acids.